This is a list of T cell receptor beta chains from one sample in a study of T-cell memory formation after mild COVID-19. MiXCR was run by TCRdb on the 5' RACE reads, yielding one entry per CDR3 protein. The sample shows 95,000 to 120,000 distinct CDR3 sequences, 15% to 20% of them seen only once. Sequences were obtained from PBMCs or a T cell subset sorted from them (not recorded which). The source is a man aged 18 to 35 who had mild COVID-19 (a few samples of this study predate the infection). Cell type and time point are not known. Both conserved end residues are part of each CDR3. Each record gives: V gene, clone size, D gene, J gene, CDR3 protein, CDR3 DNA. D genes are given only for firm matches. Size is stated for part of the rows, as once, few or many counts, or as a class when the clone is expanded.

>TRBV7-9|few|.|TRBJ2-1
CASSFVNEQFF
TGTGCCAGCAGCTTTGTTAATGAGCAGTTCTTC
>TRBV7-9|.|.|TRBJ2-5
CASSLSPRGETQYF
TGTGCCAGCAGCTTATCGCCCAGGGGTGAGACCCAGTACTTC
>TRBV3-1|.|TRBD2|TRBJ2-5
CASSQDGGAWETQYF
TGTGCCAGCAGCCAAGACGGGGGGGCCTGGGAGACCCAGTACTTC
>TRBV28|few|.|TRBJ1-4
CASSLIRDPAEKLFF
TGTGCCAGCAGTTTAATCCGGGACCCCGCTGAAAAACTGTTTTTT
>TRBV4-3|many|.|TRBJ1-2
CASSQDWGNYGYTF
TGCGCCAGCAGCCAAGATTGGGGGAACTATGGCTACACCTTC
>TRBV5-1|few|.|TRBJ2-1
CASTPGPPLDNEQFF
TGCGCCAGCACCCCGGGACCCCCCTTGGACAATGAGCAGTTCTTC
>TRBV30|few|TRBD1|TRBJ2-7
CAWSAGTGGVDEQYF
TGTGCCTGGAGTGCCGGGACAGGGGGTGTCGACGAGCAGTACTTC
>TRBV19|.|TRBD2|TRBJ2-1
CASRPTSVSFDEQFF
TGTGCCAGTAGGCCCACTAGCGTCTCGTTCGATGAGCAGTTCTTC
>TRBV5-6|.|.|TRBJ2-2
CASSLRGSALTGELFF
TGTGCCAGCAGCTTGAGAGGATCGGCTTTGACCGGGGAGCTGTTTTTT
>TRBV7-2|.|.|TRBJ2-5
CASIRKGGEETQYF
TGTGCCAGCATCAGAAAGGGGGGGGAAGAGACCCAGTACTTC
>TRBV30|.|.|TRBJ1-1
CAWSVGFNEGTEAFF
TGTGCCTGGAGTGTCGGCTTCAATGAAGGCACTGAAGCTTTCTTT
>TRBV4-2|few|TRBD2|TRBJ2-3
CASSQRGLAGPDTQYF
TGTGCCAGCAGCCAGCGAGGACTAGCGGGGCCAGATACGCAGTATTTT
>TRBV6-5|.|.|TRBJ1-1
CASSYSTPGRTMNTEAFF
TGTGCCAGCAGTTACTCAACCCCAGGACGGACTATGAACACTGAAGCTTTCTTT
>TRBV20-1|.|TRBD1|TRBJ2-1
CSARDPGRGPYNEQFF
TGCAGTGCTAGAGATCCGGGCAGGGGGCCTTACAATGAGCAGTTCTTC
>TRBV29-1|few|TRBD1|TRBJ2-5
CSACRGQRETQYF
TGCAGCGCTTGCAGGGGGCAGCGAGAGACCCAGTACTTC
>TRBV4-1|few|TRBD1|TRBJ2-2
CASSRDRVDTGELFF
TGCGCCAGCAGCCGAGACAGGGTAGACACCGGGGAGCTGTTTTTT
>TRBV11-2|few|.|TRBJ2-1
CASSSHRDSFNNEQFF
TGTGCCAGCAGCTCGCACCGGGATTCTTTTAACAATGAGCAGTTCTTC
>TRBV7-1|.|TRBD2|TRBJ2-1
CASSAGGSGGYNEQFF
TGTGCCAGCAGCGCAGGGGGTAGCGGGGGCTACAATGAGCAGTTCTTC
>TRBV12-3/TRBV12-4|few|.|TRBJ2-1
CASSSEGGNEQFF
TGTGCCAGCAGCTCCGAGGGGGGCAATGAGCAGTTCTTC
>TRBV7-7|.|.|TRBJ2-5
CASSFNPRGETQYF
TGTGCCAGCAGCTTCAACCCTCGGGGAGAGACCCAGTACTTC
>TRBV30|many|.|TRBJ2-3
CAMGPSSTDTQYF
TGTGCCATGGGACCGAGTAGCACAGATACGCAGTATTTT
>TRBV5-1|few|.|TRBJ1-1
CASSLRVGDTEAFF
TGCGCCAGCAGCTTGAGGGTAGGAGACACTGAAGCTTTCTTT
>TRBV4-3|.|TRBD1|TRBJ1-5
CASSQDYRGNQPQHF
TGCGCCAGCAGCCAAGATTACAGGGGAAATCAGCCCCAGCATTTT
>TRBV7-3|few|.|TRBJ1-2
CASSLKGGGDYYGYTF
TGTGCCAGCAGCTTAAAAGGAGGGGGTGATTACTATGGCTACACCTTC
>TRBV12-3/TRBV12-4|.|.|TRBJ1-2
CASSPVGAYGYTF
TGTGCCAGCAGTCCGGTCGGGGCCTATGGCTACACCTTC
>TRBV7-2|.|.|TRBJ1-2
CASSPPSAFNYGYTF
TGTGCCAGCAGCCCGCCTTCAGCGTTTAACTATGGCTACACCTTC
>TRBV12-3/TRBV12-4|many|.|TRBJ1-5
CASSSGYNQPQHF
TGTGCCAGCAGTTCAGGGTACAATCAGCCCCAGCATTTT
>TRBV5-1|few|.|TRBJ2-5
CASSSATGETQYF
TGCGCCAGCAGTTCGGCAACCGGAGAGACCCAGTACTTC
>TRBV5-1|few|.|TRBJ2-6
CASSFGYTGANVLTF
TGCGCCAGCAGCTTCGGGTATACTGGGGCCAACGTCCTGACTTTC
>TRBV2|.|.|TRBJ1-5
CASRGLGQPQHF
TGTGCCAGCAGAGGATTAGGCCAGCCCCAGCATTTT
>TRBV5-1|.|.|TRBJ1-2
CASSLEGSSYGYTF
TGCGCCAGCAGCTTGGAAGGCAGCTCCTATGGCTACACCTTC
>TRBV6-2/TRBV6-3|.|.|TRBJ2-7
CASSSPLYEQYF
TGTGCCAGCAGCTCCCCCCTCTACGAGCAGTACTTC
>TRBV9|.|.|TRBJ2-5
CASSRYPQVETQYF
TGTGCCAGCTCCAGATATCCCCAGGTGGAGACCCAGTACTTC
>TRBV10-2|.|.|TRBJ2-4
CASSMTITLAKNIQYF
TGCGCCAGCAGTATGACTATCACCCTAGCCAAAAACATTCAGTACTTC
>TRBV29-1|.|.|TRBJ1-1
CSVTQGMNTEAFF
TGCAGCGTTACCCAGGGGATGAACACTGAAGCTTTCTTT
>TRBV18|few|TRBD2|TRBJ2-5
CASSPGSGDQETQYF
TGTGCCAGCTCACCCGGGAGCGGGGATCAAGAGACCCAGTACTTC
>TRBV12-3/TRBV12-4|few|TRBD2|TRBJ2-1
CASSFGRIYNEQFF
TGTGCCAGCAGTTTCGGGAGGATCTACAATGAGCAGTTCTTC
>TRBV11-1|.|TRBD2|TRBJ2-5
CASSSGLAGTAQYF
TGTGCCAGCAGCTCTGGACTAGCGGGGACGGCCCAGTACTTC
>TRBV7-2|.|.|TRBJ2-2
CASSTPTGELFF
TGTGCCAGCAGCACGCCCACCGGGGAGCTGTTTTTT